This T cell receptor beta chain was retrieved from a study of patients and donors after allogeneic stem cell transplantation. V gave up 5 bases and J gave up 5 bases, with 17 bases separating them. The CDR3 extends over 15 amino acids. Germline CDR1 is SGDLS and CDR2 is YYNGEE. TCRdb processed the RT-PCR reads anew with MiXCR; each CDR3 protein has one entry. Here the sample spans about 210,000 distinct CDR3 sequences, over 30% being singletons. J is TRBJ1-3 and V is TRBV9; possible D gene TRBD1, 5 bases. This TCR came from a human donor who was either an allogeneic HSCT recipient or a stem cell or donor lymphocyte infusion donor (not recorded which). It is not recorded whose cells these are; they may come from a transplant donor. Source material: blood, either unsorted or a sorted T cell fraction (not recorded which). In nucleotides, the CDR3 is TGTGCCAGCAGTTCGGGACTTAGCACGCGAAACACCATATATTTT. This sequence encodes CASSSGLSTRNTIYF.